This T cell receptor beta chain was recovered during a study of T cells after yellow fever vaccination. Study conclusions and caveats: The booster saw the reappearance of most primary-vaccination clones (about 95% CD4, about 90% CD8). Contaminating bulk clonotypes could be abundant in FACS-sorted repertoires. Some clonotypes were seen in both the CD4 and the CD8 compartments. These made up a small share and likely arose from convergent recombination.

This clonotype was seen more than once but under ten times. Its specificity is unknown. Trimming removed 6 bases from V and 7 bases from J; junction bases left unmatched: 5. The CDR3 extends over 13 amino acids. CDR1 and CDR2 from the germline V gene are SGHRS and YFSETQ. TCRdb independently ran MiXCR on the 5' RACE reads; one entry per CDR3 protein. The repertoire consists of about 360,000 distinct CDR3 sequences, with 6.2% occurring once and the leading ten covering approximately 16%. This rearrangement joins TRBV5-1 to TRBJ2-7, with 12 bases aligning to TRBD2. The origin of this receptor is a man aged 25 to 40 who received the YFV17D yellow fever vaccine. Material: PBMCs, obtained 5 days after the yellow fever booster vaccination. CDR3 amino acids: CASTGTSGSEQYF. The CDR3 DNA follows: TGCGCCAGCACAGGGACTAGCGGGTCGGAGCAGTACTTC.